This T cell receptor (beta chain) was sequenced for a study of blood T cell repertoires in COVID-19. Overall study context: T cells, B-cell-depleted T cells, or PBMCs provided the cDNA or gDNA that served as material.

The CDR3 is 15 amino acids. Germline CDR1 and CDR2: MDHEN and SYDVKM. The trim removed 3 bases at V and 5 bases at J, leaving 6 bases unmatched. Authors' methods: Nucleated cell counts were estimated from reference gene primer amplification. This table comes from immunoSEQ multiplex PCR, and its TCRdb copy is limited to in-frame clones, with some not included. The D gene and trimming were derived from the DNA, and the V and J assignments and clone size from that table. The top ten hold roughly a tenth of the sample, which has 130,000 to 150,000 clones, 88% seen once. The chain recombines TRBV28 with TRBJ2-5; TRBD1 matches 10 bases. This TCR derives from a man aged 50 or older with active or convalescent COVID-19. Sequencing used peripheral blood. The CDR3 coding sequence is TGTGCCAGCAGTTTTGGACAGGGGGGAATCGAGACCCAGTACTTC. Its protein product is CASSFGQGGIETQYF.